This T cell receptor beta chain was obtained from a study of blood T cell repertoires in COVID-19. About the research overall: Samples representing acute and convalescent COVID-19 were sourced from the United States, Italy and Spain. T cells, B-cell-depleted T cells, or PBMCs supplied cDNA or gDNA.

Authors' processing steps: Counts of nucleated cells, estimated from reference gene primer amplification, were obtained. Some clones are missing from TCRdb's copy, which holds only in-frame ones; the method was immunoSEQ multiplex PCR. For V, J and clone size, that table is used; D and trimming come from the DNA. The sample records 150,000 to 200,000 clones, around 80% being singletons. V lost 0 bases and J 7 bases, leaving 5 bases between the germline ends. The CDR3 length is 11 residues. Germline V gives CDR1 SGHDT, CDR2 YYEEEE. Specimen: peripheral blood. The receptor was derived from a man between 60 and 70 years old with acute or convalescent COVID-19. The rearrangement links TRBV5-6 to TRBJ2-7; D gene ambiguous. CDR3 sequence: CASSLDHEQYF. The CDR3 DNA sequence: TGTGCCAGCAGCTTGGATCATGAGCAGTACTTC.